The 26 T cell receptor beta chains below all came from one sample that was sequenced in a study of human T cells and chemical hapten exposure. TCRdb used MiXCR to reprocess the 5' RACE reads, holding one entry per CDR3 protein. The sample has about 81,000 distinct CDR3 sequences, about 7.7% seen once; the top ten hold under 3%. The authors extracted total RNA from unfractionated whole blood. The receptors here all came from a male donor in good health.

This clonotype was observed a handful of times. The chain joins TRBV7-9 to TRBJ1-1, with D perhaps TRBD1 (6 bases). The CDR3 length is 14 residues. V lost 6 bases to trimming and J lost 3 bases, with 14 bases between them. The germline CDR1 and CDR2 sequences are SEHNR and FQNEAQ (reference sequence). The CDR3 sequence: CASRIQGMDTEAFF. The CDR3 DNA reads TGTGCCAGCAGAATTCAGGGGATGGACACTGAAGCTTTCTTT.

The sample holds many counts of this clonotype. The chain recombines TRBV6-5 with TRBJ1-1; 9 nucleotides agree with TRBD1. The V gene end was trimmed by 4 bases and the J gene end by 5 bases; junction bases not matched to a gene: 8. Germline loops: CDR1 MNHEY, CDR2 SVGAGI. This CDR3 is built from 15 residues. CDR3 sequence reads: CASSFTPQGATEAFF. The CDR3 nucleotides read TGTGCCAGCAGTTTCACGCCACAGGGGGCTACTGAAGCTTTCTTT.

This clonotype was seen many times. V usage is TRBV18 and J usage is TRBJ1-5; D unresolved. Trimming left V 4 bases short and J 1 base short, with 5 bases between. There are 13 residues in the CDR3. Germline CDR1 reads KGHSH; CDR2 reads LQKENI. CDR3: CASSLGSNQPQHF. CDR3 nucleotide sequence: TGTGCCAGCTCACTAGGGAGCAATCAGCCCCAGCATTTT. Variable domain in full (rest from reference TRBV18 and TRBJ1-5): NAGVMQNPRHLVRRRGQEARLRCSPMKGHSHVYWYRQLPEEGLKFMVYLQKENIIDESGMPKERFSAEFPKEGPSILRIQQVVRGDSAAYFCASSLGSNQPQHFGDGTRLSIL.

In its sample, this clonotype was seen many times. The gene calls are TRBV4-2 and TRBJ2-7; the D is unclear. The CDR3 contains 15 residues. In germline, CDR1 is LGHNA, CDR2 YNFKEQ. Trimming removed 2 bases from V and 1 base from J, with 12 bases in between. This CDR3 reads CASSQSRLASYEQYF. CDR3 DNA: TGTGCCAGCAGCCAATCTCGACTGGCTTCCTACGAGCAGTACTTC.

The genes are TRBV4-1 and TRBJ2-5; D might be TRBD1 (5 bases). This CDR3 is 16 amino acids long. The germline V and J ends were trimmed by 0 bases and 2 bases, with 13 bases remaining between them. Germline V lookup: CDR1 MGHRA, CDR2 YSYEKL. The CDR3 sequence: CASSQDPNRLQETQYF. CDR3 DNA sequence: TGCGCCAGCAGCCAAGATCCCAACAGGTTACAAGAGACCCAGTACTTC.

Ten or more counts support this clonotype. This chain links TRBV5-6 with TRBJ2-7; D assignment may be TRBD1 or TRBD2 (5 bases each). Per germline, CDR1 SGHDT and CDR2 YYEEEE. The CDR3 has 13 amino acids. V was pared by 7 bases and J by 2 bases, with 13 bases between. The CDR3 here is CASHGAGAYEQYF. The DNA for the CDR3 is TGTGCCAGCCATGGGGCCGGGGCCTACGAGCAGTACTTC.

This sequence joins TRBV29-1 and TRBJ2-1, with TRBD2 identical over 15 bases. This CDR3 region has 14 residues. Germline loops: CDR1 SQVTM, CDR2 ANQGSEA. Germline trimming cut 6 bases from V and 9 bases from J; bases unmatched to any gene: 6. The CDR3 DNA reads as TGCAGCGTCGGGGGGACTAGCGGGAGGACTGAGCAGTTCTTC. Translating it yields CSVGGTSGRTEQFF.

The rearrangement joins TRBV7-2 to TRBJ2-2; D possibly corresponds to TRBD1 (6 bases). The CDR3 totals 15 residues. V dropped 5 bases and J dropped 0 bases, with 10 bases sitting between them. Germline CDR1 is SGHTA and CDR2 is FQGNSA. This CDR3 reads CASSPNRANTGELFF. The CDR3 region has the DNA TGTGCCAGCAGCCCGAACAGGGCGAACACCGGGGAGCTGTTTTTT.

The genes are TRBV6-1 and TRBJ2-1; 12 bases line up with TRBD2. V lost 3 bases and J lost 10; bases outside the gene matches: 7. This CDR3 is 15 amino acids long. CDR1 is MNHNS and CDR2 is SASEGT in the germline V gene. The CDR3 loop is CASSEAAGLAGEQFF. The DNA of the CDR3 is TGTGCCAGCAGTGAGGCAGCGGGACTAGCGGGCGAGCAGTTCTTC.

This clonotype has a count of ten or more. V is TRBV4-2 and J is TRBJ2-1, with D unclear. The germline V gene encodes CDR1 LGHNA and CDR2 YNFKEQ. The CDR3 totals 14 residues. V was cut by 0 bases and J by 4 bases, with 7 bases left in between. CDR3 sequence reads: CASSQEAGYNEQFF. In DNA form, the CDR3 reads TGTGCCAGCAGCCAAGAGGCTGGATACAATGAGCAGTTCTTC.

This clonotype was counted ten times or more. The V gene is TRBV5-1, the J gene TRBJ1-4, with 7 bases that match TRBD1. CDR3 length: 13 residues. The V segment lost 0 bases and the J segment 7 bases; nucleotides outside the gene matches: 0. Germline CDR1 reads SGHRS; CDR2 reads YFSETQ. The DNA of the CDR3 is TGCGCCAGCAGCTTGGGACAGGGTGAAAAACTGTTTTTT. Residues: CASSLGQGEKLFF. Complete variable domain (other parts from reference TRBV5-1 and TRBJ1-4): KAGVTQTPRYLIKTRGQQVTLSCSPISGHRSVSWYQQTPGQGLQFLFEYFSETQRNKGNFPGRFSGRQFSNSRSEMNVSTLELGDSALYLCASSLGQGEKLFFGSGTQLSVL.

The rearrangement uses TRBV6-5 and TRBJ2-1; D may be TRBD2 (5 bases). Trimming left V 5 bases short and J 3 bases short, with 8 bases between. This CDR3 comprises 13 residues. Germline loops: CDR1 MNHEY, CDR2 SVGAGI. The CDR3 spells CASSLAGYNEQFF. Here the CDR3 DNA reads TGTGCCAGCAGTCTAGCAGGCTACAATGAGCAGTTCTTC.

The sample holds many counts of this clonotype. The chain joins TRBV4-3 to TRBJ1-6; 8 nucleotides align to TRBD1. The J segment lost 7 bases and the V segment lost 2 bases, leaving 4 bases of the junction unmatched. Germline V gives CDR1 LGHNA, CDR2 YSLEER. The CDR3 loop spans 15 amino acids. The CDR3 DNA reads as TGCGCCAGCAGCCAACTCACAGGGGGGAATTCACCCCTCCACTTT. This codes for CASSQLTGGNSPLHF.

The table lists this clonotype with many counts. The rearrangement links TRBV27 to TRBJ2-7; 8 bases are a match to TRBD2. Germline CDR1 is MNHEY and CDR2 is SMNVEV (reference sequence). CDR3 length: 15 amino acids. V gave up 4 bases and J gave up 0 bases; unmatched junction bases: 5. The CDR3 loop reads CASSSPAGGSYEQYF. CDR3 bases: TGTGCCAGCAGTTCCCCGGCGGGAGGCTCCTACGAGCAGTACTTC.

V is TRBV27 and J is TRBJ2-6; perhaps D is TRBD1 or TRBD2 (5 bases each). The CDR3 length is 15 residues. Trimming cost V 6 bases and J 2 bases, with 11 bases left between them. Per the germline V gene, CDR1 is MNHEY and CDR2 is SMNVEV (reference sequence). In nucleotides, the CDR3 is TGTGCCAGCAGCCCCCGAGGGGCTGGGGCCAACGTCCTGACTTTC. Its translation is CASSPRGAGANVLTF.

This clonotype showed up just a few times. The genes are TRBV14 and TRBJ1-4, with a tentative D call TRBD1 (5 bases). V was trimmed by 2 bases and J by 0 bases, leaving 7 bases between them. CDR3 size: 15 residues. Germline V gene sequence: CDR1 SGHDN, CDR2 FVKESK. CDR3 loop: CASSQMTATNEKLFF. CDR3 bases: TGTGCCAGCAGCCAAATGACAGCAACTAATGAAAAACTGTTTTTT.

This clonotype was observed at least ten times. V usage is TRBV6-2 or TRBV6-3 and J usage is TRBJ1-5; possibly TRBD1 for D (5 bases). The germline V gene has CDR1 MNHEY and CDR2 SVGEGT. This CDR3 spans 14 amino acids. V gave up 2 bases and J gave up 3 bases, with 8 bases separating them. For the CDR3, the DNA is TGTGCCAGCAGTTACGGGACCGTCAATCAGCCCCAGCATTTT. It codes for CASSYGTVNQPQHF.

The J gene is TRBJ1-3, the V gene TRBV7-9; TRBD1 agrees at 7 bases. The CDR3 extends over 16 amino acids. V was pared by 3 bases and J by 4 bases, with 9 bases of the junction left unmatched. The germline CDR1 and CDR2 sequences are SEHNR and FQNEAQ (reference sequence). The CDR3 DNA sequence: TGTGCCAGCAGCTTCGCCGGGACAGAGGGAGGAAACACCATATATTTT. Translating it yields CASSFAGTEGGNTIYF.

This clonotype has ten or more counts. This CDR3 is CASSAQTSGGQNEQFF. The DNA for the CDR3 is TGTGCCAGCAGTGCCCAAACTAGCGGGGGGCAGAATGAGCAGTTCTTC. The chain has TRBV12-3 or TRBV12-4 and TRBJ2-1; 12 nucleotides match TRBD2. V gave up 5 bases and J gave up 7 bases; unmatched junction bases: 9. CDR3 size: 16 residues.

Many counts were recorded for this clonotype. The chain links TRBV7-9 to TRBJ2-3, with 10 nucleotides matching TRBD2. The CDR3 extends over 15 amino acids. The trim removed 8 bases at V and 2 bases at J, leaving 7 bases unmatched. CDR1 and CDR2 (germline): SEHNR, FQNEAQ (reference sequence). The CDR3 loop reads CASSMTSGYTDTQYF. CDR3 coding DNA: TGTGCCAGCTCCATGACTAGCGGGTACACAGATACGCAGTATTTT. Filled out from reference TRBV7-9 and TRBJ2-3, the complete variable domain reads DTGVSQNPRHKITKRGQNVTFRCDPISEHNRLYWYRQTLGQGPEFLTYFQNEAQLEKSRLLSDRFSAERPKGSFSTLEIQRTEQGDSAMYLCASSMTSGYTDTQYFGPGTRLTVL.

This clonotype was counted at least ten times. V is TRBV6-5 and J is TRBJ1-1; unclear D gene. V was trimmed by 8 bases and J by 7 bases, leaving 8 bases between them. The CDR3 spans 10 residues. In germline, CDR1 is MNHEY, CDR2 SVGAGI. The CDR3 protein is CASVSGEAFF. The CDR3 nucleotides read TGTGCCAGCGTCAGCGGTGAAGCTTTCTTT.

This chain connects TRBV27 to TRBJ2-3, with TRBD2 matching over 10 bases. CDR3 size: 14 residues. Trimming at V came to 5 bases and at J to 2 bases, leaving 1 base not matched to a gene. Germline V gene data show CDR1 as MNHEY and CDR2 as SMNVEV (reference sequence). The DNA of the CDR3 is TGTGCCAGCAGTAGCGGGAGGGCCACAGATACGCAGTATTTT. This encodes CASSSGRATDTQYF.

The rearrangement links TRBV7-9 to TRBJ1-1; a possible D gene is TRBD1 (5 bases). The CDR3 is 13 amino acids. The germline V and J ends were trimmed by 5 bases and 5 bases, with 12 bases remaining between them. CDR1 and CDR2 from the germline V gene are SEHNR and FQNEAQ (reference sequence). CDR3 in amino acids: CASSRLEGTEAFF. CDR3 nucleotide sequence: TGTGCCAGCAGCCGGCTGGAGGGGACTGAAGCTTTCTTT.

Note on this clonotype: A much larger clone lies a single base off, so this may be a read error. This chain connects TRBV9 to TRBJ2-3; no definite D call. The V gene lost 0 bases and the J gene lost 0 bases, with 8 bases spanning the gap. The germline V gene has CDR1 SGDLS and CDR2 YYNGEE. CDR3 length: 15 residues. The CDR3 protein is CASSVVWGSTDTQYF. In DNA form, the CDR3 reads TGTGCCAGCAGCGTAGTTTGGGGTAGCACAGATACGCAGTATTTT.

This clonotype showed up just a few times. J is TRBJ1-5 and V is TRBV15, with 7 bases identical to TRBD1. In germline, CDR1 is LNHNV, CDR2 YYDKDF (reference sequence). This CDR3 spans 17 amino acids. V shed 3 bases and J 9 bases; nucleotides not matched to a gene: 17. In DNA form, the CDR3 reads TGTGCCACCAGCAGTGGTACAGGGGTTGATTTGTTAGCGCCCCAGCATTTT. Amino acid sequence: CATSSGTGVDLLAPQHF. Full variable domain (outside the CDR3, taken from reference TRBV15 and TRBJ1-5): DAMVIQNPRYQVTQFGKPVTLSCSQTLNHNVMYWYQQKSSQAPKLLFHYYDKDFNNEADTPDNFQSRRPNTSFCFLDIRSPGLGDTAMYLCATSSGTGVDLLAPQHFGDGTRLSIL.

This clonotype was counted between two and nine times. This chain links TRBV27 with TRBJ2-2, with a tentative D call TRBD1 (5 bases). Trimming took off 10 bases at V and 4 bases at J, with 16 bases between the two ends. CDR3 length: 14 residues. In germline, CDR1 is MNHEY, CDR2 SMNVEV (reference sequence). CDR3 bases: TGTGCCATGGGGCCGGGCGCCGGCACCGGGGAGCTGTTTTTT. Protein sequence: CAMGPGAGTGELFF.